The 25 T cell receptor beta chains reported below all come from one sample, sequenced in a study of T cell clones after liver transplantation. Assay: immunoSEQ multiplex PCR; the TCRdb copy retains only in-frame clones and omits some. The top ten clones hold 40% to 50% of a sample with roughly 15,000 clones, around 90% of them seen once. This sample comprised CD8+ T cells from blood, obtained before liver transplant. These receptors originate from a human donor who received a liver transplant.

V usage is TRBV19 and J usage is TRBJ2-1, with D possibly TRBD1 on 5 matching bases. Germline loops: CDR1 LNHDA, CDR2 SQIVND (reference sequence). The V end lost 0 bases, the J end lost 8 bases, and 20 bases lay between the germline ends. This CDR3 is built from 17 residues. This CDR3 is CASSIDLRVGPVYEQFF. The CDR3, as DNA: TGTGCCAGTAGTATAGATCTCAGGGTAGGCCCTGTGTATGAGCAGTTCTTC.

The V call is TRBV28, the J call TRBJ1-2; 10 bases line up with TRBD1. The CDR3 is 16 residues long. V shed 5 bases, J shed 3 bases, and the junction held 9 bases outside the gene matches. Germline V gives CDR1 MDHEN, CDR2 SYDVKM. The DNA of the CDR3 is TGTGCCAGCAGTCACCTCCGACAGGGGGCCTACTATGGCTACACCTTC. As protein: CASSHLRQGAYYGYTF.

The chain joins TRBV23-1 to TRBJ1-1, with D unclear. TRBV23-1 is recorded as an ORF, its role being uncertain. The CDR3 has 16 residues. Trimming left V 3 bases short and J 3 bases short, with 17 bases between. The CDR3 protein is CASSHPSYNEDTEAFF. CDR3 DNA sequence: TGCGCCAGCAGTCATCCGTCCTATAATGAAGACACTGAAGCTTTCTTT.

This chain joins TRBV2 and TRBJ1-5; 7 bases align to TRBD1. Germline lookup yields CDR1 SNHLY and CDR2 FYNNEI. J was trimmed by 4 bases and V by 1 base; bases with no gene match: 4. This CDR3 has 15 residues. The CDR3 DNA reads as TGTGCCAGCAGTGAAGAAGAGACAGGGAATCAGCCCCAGCATTTT. Amino acid sequence: CASSEEETGNQPQHF.

The chain joins TRBV9 to TRBJ1-3; a weak D match, TRBD1 (6 bases). Germline CDR1 reads SGDLS; CDR2 reads YYNGEE. The CDR3 has 17 amino acids. Trimming removed 0 bases at V and 0 bases at J, with 13 bases between. The CDR3 loop is CASSVGAGASSGNTIYF. In DNA form, the CDR3 reads TGTGCCAGCAGCGTAGGGGCGGGGGCTAGCTCTGGAAACACCATATATTTT.

CDR3 bases: TGCGCCAGCAGCTTGCAAGGGTCCCACGAGCAGTACTTC. This encodes CASSLQGSHEQYF. This chain connects TRBV5-1 to TRBJ2-7, with D unresolved. This CDR3 has 13 amino acids. CDR1 and CDR2 from the germline V gene are SGHRS and YFSETQ. Trimming removed 1 base from V and 5 bases from J, with 10 bases in between. Variable domain in full (rest from reference TRBV5-1 and TRBJ2-7): KAGVTQTPRYLIKTRGQQVTLSCSPISGHRSVSWYQQTPGQGLQFLFEYFSETQRNKGNFPGRFSGRQFSNSRSEMNVSTLELGDSALYLCASSLQGSHEQYFGPGTRLTVT.

CDR3 in DNA: TGTGCCAGCAGTCACATACCGCTAGCCCCCGGGGAGCTGTTTTTT. Encoded protein: CASSHIPLAPGELFF. V gene TRBV27 combines with J gene TRBJ2-2; TRBD2 might be the D (5 bases). Looked up from germline, CDR1 is MNHEY and CDR2 is SMNVEV (reference sequence). CDR3 length equals 15 residues. V was pared by 5 bases and J by 6 bases, with 16 bases between.

V and J are TRBV27 and TRBJ1-2; 12 positions match TRBD1. Per germline, CDR1 MNHEY and CDR2 SMNVEV (reference sequence). CDR3 size: 14 residues. The V gene end was trimmed by 5 bases and the J gene end by 6 bases; junction bases not matched to a gene: 4. In DNA form, the CDR3 reads TGTGCCAGCAGTGAGGGACAGGGGGCCGATGGCTACACCTTC. It codes for CASSEGQGADGYTF.

The rearrangement uses TRBV27 and TRBJ2-7; D call uncertain. Trimming shortened V by 3 bases and J by 2 bases, and 8 bases separated the two germline ends. The CDR3 totals 13 residues. From germline, CDR1 is MNHEY and CDR2 SMNVEV (reference sequence). CDR3 nucleotides: TGTGCCAGCAGTTTTAACGGACCCTACGAGCAGTACTTC. Encoded protein: CASSFNGPYEQYF.

The chain carries TRBV4-1 and TRBJ2-7, with D unclear. V was trimmed by 4 bases and J by 2 bases, leaving 12 bases between them. The CDR3 is 14 amino acids. Germline V gene sequence: CDR1 MGHRA, CDR2 YSYEKL. The CDR3 loop is CASSPTKGAYEQYF. In DNA form, the CDR3 reads TGCGCCAGCAGCCCAACCAAGGGTGCCTACGAGCAGTACTTC.

The chain joins TRBV10-1 to TRBJ1-2; the D is unclear. Germline lookup yields CDR1 WNHNN and CDR2 SYGVQD (reference sequence). The CDR3 extends over 15 amino acids. In nucleotides, the CDR3 is TGCACCCAGCCTGTACCTCAATGGACCCAGACTGGCTACACCTTC. Its translation: CTQPVPQWTQTGYTF.

V usage is TRBV9 and J usage is TRBJ2-1; TRBD2 agrees at 13 bases. CDR1 is SGDLS, CDR2 YYNGEE, per germline. Unmatched junction bases numbered 9, after V lost 4 bases and J lost 8 bases. The CDR3 sequence is 16 residues long. CDR3 region: CASSPRTSGSRDEQFF. The CDR3 region has the DNA TGTGCCAGCAGCCCGAGGACTAGCGGGAGTCGGGATGAGCAGTTCTTC.

This clone was seen once. The V call is TRBV10-3, the J call TRBJ1-1; TRBD1 matches at 9 bases. In germline, CDR1 is ENHRY, CDR2 SYGVKD. This CDR3 has 20 amino acids. The junction had 20 bases not matched to a gene; V was cut back by 5 bases and J by 1 base. CDR3 nucleotides: TGTGCCATCAGTCACACGGGACAGGGTTGGATGCAAGTGCAGAACACTGAAGCTTTCTTT. This gives the protein CAISHTGQGWMQVQNTEAFF.

In DNA form, the CDR3 reads TGTGCCAGCAGCCTACGTTGGGGGCTGAACACTGAAGCTTTCTTT. Encoded protein: CASSLRWGLNTEAFF. V gene TRBV11-2 combines with J gene TRBJ1-1; a possible D gene is TRBD1 (6 bases). The germline V and J ends were trimmed by 5 bases and 0 bases, with 13 bases remaining between them. The CDR3 is 15 residues long. Germline V gene sequence: CDR1 SGHAT, CDR2 FQNNGV.

This clone was recorded once. V is TRBV7-4 and J is TRBJ2-3, with D tentatively TRBD2 (6 bases). The V gene's germline CDR1 is SGHVT and CDR2 SQSDAQ. The CDR3 totals 17 residues. The V and J ends lost 5 bases and 2 bases respectively, with 20 bases between them. CDR3 in amino acids: CASSPRGSRGNTDTQYF. The CDR3, as DNA: TGTGCCAGCAGCCCACGAGGGTCGCGGGGAAACACAGATACGCAGTATTTT.

This rearrangement joins TRBV6-5 to TRBJ2-1; maybe TRBD2 (5 bases). The CDR3 runs 14 residues. V dropped 2 bases and J dropped 9 bases, with 14 bases sitting between them. The V gene's germline CDR1 is MNHEY and CDR2 SVGAGI. The CDR3 region has the DNA TGTGCCAGCAGTTACGCACTAGATTGGGGTGAGCAGTTCTTC. It translates to CASSYALDWGEQFF.

This chain uses TRBV9 with TRBJ2-7; 7 bases align to TRBD1. With V trimmed by 4 bases and J by 1 base, 2 bases remained unmatched. The germline V gene has CDR1 SGDLS and CDR2 YYNGEE. The CDR3 has 13 amino acids. The CDR3 sequence: CASSPGQSYEQYF. CDR3 DNA sequence: TGTGCCAGCAGCCCGGGACAGTCCTACGAGCAGTACTTC.

The chain couples TRBV5-6 to TRBJ1-1, with 9 positions matching TRBD1. V was pared by 2 bases and J by 5 bases, with 4 bases of the junction left unmatched. Germline-derived CDR1 and CDR2 are SGHDT and YYEEEE. The CDR3 loop spans 14 amino acids. CDR3 DNA: TGTGCCAGCAGCTTCGGACAGGGGAGGACTGAAGCTTTCTTT. It encodes CASSFGQGRTEAFF.

The CDR3 bases are TGTGCCACCAGCAGAGACAGGGACTACGAGCAGTACTTC. Its translation is CATSRDRDYEQYF. V and J are TRBV15 and TRBJ2-7; TRBD1 is a possible D gene (5 bases). Between the trimmed V and J ends, which lost 0 bases and 3 bases, there was a span of 6 bases. Germline CDR1 is LNHNV and CDR2 is YYDKDF (reference sequence). The CDR3 extends over 13 amino acids.

The chain combines TRBV6-1 with TRBJ2-1; TRBD2 is a possible D gene (5 bases). There are 15 residues in the CDR3. Germline CDR1 reads MNHNS; CDR2 reads SASEGT. The V and J ends lost 3 bases and 1 base respectively, with 10 bases between them. This chain's CDR3 is CASSEGAVSYNEQFF. As DNA, the CDR3 is TGTGCCAGCAGTGAGGGAGCGGTTTCCTACAATGAGCAGTTCTTC.

V gene TRBV11-2 combines with J gene TRBJ2-7; TRBD2 agrees at 7 bases. This CDR3 has 16 residues. The V and J ends lost 4 bases and 2 bases, in that order; junction bases with no gene match: 11. The germline V gene has CDR1 SGHAT and CDR2 FQNNGV. This CDR3 reads CASSSTTAGAPYEQYF. The DNA for the CDR3 is TGTGCCAGCAGCTCCACGACTGCGGGAGCCCCCTACGAGCAGTACTTC.

This chain connects TRBV30 to TRBJ2-1, with 13 bases identical to TRBD2. CDR3 length equals 16 residues. Germline V CDR1 and CDR2: GTSNPN, SVGIG (reference sequence). The J segment lost 8 bases and the V segment lost 2 bases, leaving 9 bases of the junction unmatched. For the CDR3, the DNA is TGTGCCTGGAGTCCCCCGGGACTAGCGGGACTCGATGAGCAGTTCTTC. It codes for CAWSPPGLAGLDEQFF.

This chain connects TRBV19 to TRBJ1-2; D may be TRBD1 (6 bases). The CDR3 spans 15 residues. From germline, CDR1 is LNHDA and CDR2 SQIVND (reference sequence). Trimming pared 5 bases from V and 2 bases from J, leaving 15 bases between. Here the CDR3 DNA reads TGTGCCAGTAGTCCGCACAGGGATTCAAACTATGGCTACACCTTC. Translated: CASSPHRDSNYGYTF. Looking up the rest from reference TRBV19 and TRBJ1-2 gives the full variable domain: DGGITQSPKYLFRKEGQNVTLSCEQNLNHDAMYWYRQDPGQGLRLIYYSQIVNDFQKGDIAEGYSVSREKKESFPLTVTSAQKNPTAFYLCASSPHRDSNYGYTFGSGTRLTVV.

V is TRBV27 and J is TRBJ2-1; no clear D. Germline values: CDR1 MNHEY, CDR2 SMNVEV (reference sequence). The V end lost 0 bases, the J end lost 0 bases, and 9 bases lay between the germline ends. This CDR3 has 16 amino acids. CDR3 sequence: CASSLSGRYSYNEQFF. DNA of the CDR3: TGTGCCAGCAGTTTATCCGGCAGGTACTCCTACAATGAGCAGTTCTTC.

The V gene is TRBV2, the J gene TRBJ2-5; D is undetermined. From germline, CDR1 is SNHLY and CDR2 FYNNEI. The CDR3 consists of 12 residues. Deletions cut 7 bases from V and 2 bases from J, with 8 bases between. CDR3 loop: CASNGQQETQYF. In nucleotides, the CDR3 is TGTGCCAGCAATGGGCAGCAAGAGACCCAGTACTTC.